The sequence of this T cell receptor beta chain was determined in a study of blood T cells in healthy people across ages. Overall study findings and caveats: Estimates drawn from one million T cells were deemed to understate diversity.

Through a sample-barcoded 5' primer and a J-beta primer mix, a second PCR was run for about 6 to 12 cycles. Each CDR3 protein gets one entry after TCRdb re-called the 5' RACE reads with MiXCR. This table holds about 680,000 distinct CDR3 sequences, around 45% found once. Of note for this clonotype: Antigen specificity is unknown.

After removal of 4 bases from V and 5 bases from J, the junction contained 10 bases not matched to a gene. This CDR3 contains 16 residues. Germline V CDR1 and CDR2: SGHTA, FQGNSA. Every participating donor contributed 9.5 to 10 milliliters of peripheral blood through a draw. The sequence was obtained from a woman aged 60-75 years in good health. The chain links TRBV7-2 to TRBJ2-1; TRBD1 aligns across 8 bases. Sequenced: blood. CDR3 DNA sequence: TGTGCCAGCAGCTCCCAGGGGGCCCTAGGGAACAATGAGCAGTTCTTC. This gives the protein CASSSQGALGNNEQFF.